This T cell receptor (beta chain) was profiled in a study of T cell repertoires in cytomegalovirus infection. Study-wide background: CMV epitopes, recently identified HLA-C-restricted and well-studied HLA-B-restricted, were used. Signatures in public TCR beta sequences pointed to both CMV infection and matching HLA type. Findings and limits, study-wide: Identification of carriers of CMV plus the relevant HLA was achieved through cumulative public TCR beta family frequency.

The V gene end was trimmed by 2 bases and the J gene end by 5 bases; junction bases not matched to a gene: 16. The germline gives CDR1 MDHEN, CDR2 SYDVKM. The length of the CDR3 is 19 residues. This clonotype has a handful of counts. Its antigen is not identified. TCRdb itself ran the reads through MiXCR, one entry per CDR3 protein. The sample lists hundreds of thousands of distinct CDR3 sequences; around 30% were seen once. The chain employs TRBV28 and TRBJ2-7, with 12 nucleotides matching TRBD1. The sequence derives from a human donor in good health (CMV status not recorded). Some clones in this sample may be carry-over from other donors' samples. The sequencing used cultured CD8+ T cells from PBMCs, collected from culture after CMV antigen stimulation. CDR3 residues: CASSLPSGTGGVRFHEQYV. CDR3 nucleotide sequence: TGTGCCAGCAGTTTACCCTCCGGGACAGGGGGCGTAAGATTCCACGAGCAGTACGTC.